The rows below give T cell receptor beta chains drawn from one sample of a study of breast tumors, draining lymph nodes, adjacent tissues. Each CDR3 protein gets one entry after TCRdb re-called the multiplex PCR reads with MiXCR. The sample has about 80,000 distinct CDR3 sequences; under 25% are singletons. The sequenced material came from axillary lymph node tissue. Receptor source: a female donor with breast cancer. Some clones in this sample may be carry-over from other donors' samples. Each CDR3 is given with its conserved first and last residue. A D gene is named only where the DNA matches it firmly. Expanded clones get a size class; other rows say once, few or many, or leave the size out.

D gene	V gene	J gene	clone size	CDR3 DNA	CDR3 protein
TRBD2	TRBV9	TRBJ2-7	many	TGTGCCAGCAGCGTAGGCGGACTAGCGCTCGAGCAGTACTTC	CASSVGGLALEQYF
TRBD2	TRBV4-3	TRBJ2-3	.	TGCTCCAGCAGCTTCCGGGCGGGTCTAGCGGACACAGATACGCAGTATTTT	CSSSFRAGLADTDTQYF
.	TRBV18	TRBJ1-2	.	TGTGCCAGCTCACCGACCCCCTCGAACTATGGCTACACCTTC	CASSPTPSNYGYTF
.	TRBV20-1	TRBJ2-5	many	TGCAGTGCTCAGCGGGCCCAAGAGACCCAGTACTTC	CSAQRAQETQYF
.	TRBV6-5	TRBJ2-3	many	TGTGCCAGCAGACCGGTTGGGGGAGTTGACACAGATACGCAGTATTTT	CASRPVGGVDTDTQYF
.	TRBV20-1	TRBJ2-3	many	TGCAGTGTATTAGGAGCGGGCATGCTAACAGATACGCAGTATTTT	CSVLGAGMLTDTQYF
.	TRBV29-1	TRBJ2-1	many	TGCAGCGTTGCAAAGCACGTATACAATGAGCAGTTCTTC	CSVAKHVYNEQFF
.	TRBV20-1	TRBJ1-4	many	TGCAGTGCTAGAGATCTGGGGAGTGCGGTTGAAAAACTGTTTTTT	CSARDLGSAVEKLFF
TRBD2	TRBV20-1	TRBJ2-7	many	TGCAGTGCTAGGACCGGCGGGGGGCGGGAGGGCAAGTACGAGCAGTACTTC	CSARTGGGREGKYEQYF
.	TRBV12-3/TRBV12-4	TRBJ2-7	many	TGTGCCAGCAGTTTAGGCCAGGGGCTCTACGAGCAGTACTTC	CASSLGQGLYEQYF
.	TRBV6-1	TRBJ2-7	many	TGTGCCAGCAGTGATTGGGCGGTAGTCTCCTACGAGCAGTACTTC	CASSDWAVVSYEQYF
.	TRBV13	TRBJ2-3	many	TGTGCCAGCAGCTTGGCCCCGGATACGCAGTATTTT	CASSLAPDTQYF
.	TRBV7-3	TRBJ2-2	many	TGTGCCAGCAGCCCGTTTGGGACCGGGGAGCTGTTTTTT	CASSPFGTGELFF
.	TRBV5-5	TRBJ2-7	many	TGTGCCAGCAGCTTGACTGCCTCCTACGAGCAGTACTTC	CASSLTASYEQYF
.	TRBV7-2	TRBJ2-1	few	TGTGCCAGCAGCGAGGGGTCCGGGTCGACTGACAATGAGCAGTTCTTC	CASSEGSGSTDNEQFF
.	TRBV4-2	TRBJ2-2	many	TGTGCCAGCAGCCAAGATCTCAGTGATTACACCGGGGAGCTGTTTTTT	CASSQDLSDYTGELFF
TRBD2	TRBV6-2/TRBV6-3	TRBJ2-3	many	TGTGCCAGCAGTTCCGGGACTAGCGGAGGAGGAGATACGCAGTATTTT	CASSSGTSGGGDTQYF
.	TRBV12-5	TRBJ2-6	.	TGTGCTAGTGCCCTGAGACGGTTGGGGGCTGGGGCCAACGTCCTGACTTTC	CASALRRLGAGANVLTF
.	TRBV20-1	TRBJ2-3	medium-sized	TGCAGTGCTCCAGGAGACACAGATACGCAGTATTTT	CSAPGDTDTQYF
.	TRBV5-1	TRBJ1-4	many	TGCGCCAGCAGCTTGGTCCGGGGTGGGAATGAAAAACTGTTTTTT	CASSLVRGGNEKLFF
.	TRBV19	TRBJ2-7	many	TGTGCCAGTAGTATACGGTCAGAGGACTACGAGCAGTACTTC	CASSIRSEDYEQYF
.	TRBV5-1	TRBJ2-1	many	TGCGCCAGCAGCATGGAAGGGACTGGCGAGCAGTTCTTC	CASSMEGTGEQFF
.	TRBV6-5	TRBJ1-2	few	TGTGCCGGCAGACAAGCGGAAGGCTACACCTTC	CAGRQAEGYTF
.	TRBV7-8	TRBJ2-7	many	TGTGCCAGCGCACCTGGGCGGGGCGAGCAGTACTTC	CASAPGRGEQYF
.	TRBV6-5	TRBJ1-4	.	TGTGCCAGCAGTTCCCCCTGGATGGGCAATGAAAAACTGTTTTTT	CASSSPWMGNEKLFF
TRBD2	TRBV28	TRBJ2-2	.	TGTGCCAGCAGGTCCGGGACTAGCAGACTCACCGGGGAGCTGTTTTTT	CASRSGTSRLTGELFF
.	TRBV9	TRBJ1-1	.	TGTGCCAGCAGCCCCCACCGAGGAGTGAACACTGAAGCTTTCTTT	CASSPHRGVNTEAFF
.	TRBV12-3/TRBV12-4	TRBJ2-5	many	TGTGCCAGCAGTTTAGGTCGAGCGGCCTCCCAAGAGACCCAGTACTTC	CASSLGRAASQETQYF
.	TRBV6-1	TRBJ2-3	many	TGTGCCAGCAGTGCGGGTACGCAGTATTTT	CASSAGTQYF
TRBD1	TRBV19	TRBJ2-5	many	TGTGCCAGTACCCCCTCGGACAGGGCGTACCAAGAGACCCAGTACTTC	CASTPSDRAYQETQYF
TRBD2	TRBV2	TRBJ2-1	many	TGTGCCAGCAGTGAGGGAGGGAGGGACAATGAGCAGTTCTTC	CASSEGGRDNEQFF
.	TRBV5-1	TRBJ2-5	many	TGCGCCAGCAGGGTTAGCGGAGATTCCCAAGAGACCCAGTACTTC	CASRVSGDSQETQYF
.	TRBV6-5	TRBJ2-1	many	TGTGCCAGCAGTTATCGGGATAGGCATGAGCAGTTCTTC	CASSYRDRHEQFF
.	TRBV27	TRBJ1-5	.	TGTGCCAGGCCGAGGAGATATAGCTCCTATAATCAGCCCCAGCATTTT	CARPRRYSSYNQPQHF
.	TRBV12-3/TRBV12-4	TRBJ2-1	.	TGTGCCAGCAGTTTAGCGCGATGGCTAGGGGGTCCCTACAATGAGCAGTTCTTC	CASSLARWLGGPYNEQFF
TRBD2	TRBV5-1	TRBJ2-5	many	TGCGCCAGCAGCATGACTAGCGGGATAGGACAAGAGACCCAGTACTTC	CASSMTSGIGQETQYF
TRBD1	TRBV7-6	TRBJ2-7	many	TGTGCCAGCAGCCGGGACAGTCCCTACGAGCAGTACTTC	CASSRDSPYEQYF
TRBD2	TRBV4-3	TRBJ2-2	many	TGCGCCAGCAGCCAAGCGACGGGAGGGAACACCGGGGAGCTGTTTTTT	CASSQATGGNTGELFF
.	TRBV5-5	TRBJ2-1	many	TGTGCCAGCAGTTCCCAGGCCTACAATGAGCAGTTCTTC	CASSSQAYNEQFF
.	TRBV7-6	TRBJ2-5	.	TGTGCCAGCAGCCTGACCGGGGAAATCCGGGGAGAGACCCAGTACTTC	CASSLTGEIRGETQYF
.	TRBV9	TRBJ2-2	many	TGTGCCAGCAGCGAAAGGGGCACCGGGGAGCTGTTTTTT	CASSERGTGELFF
.	TRBV11-3	TRBJ2-3	many	TGTGCCAGCAGCTTAGAGGGCGGGCGGCGCACAGATACGCAGTATTTT	CASSLEGGRRTDTQYF
.	TRBV7-9	TRBJ2-1	many	TGTGCCAGCAGCTTAACGGCCGCTTACAATGAGCAGTTCTTC	CASSLTAAYNEQFF
TRBD1	TRBV7-2	TRBJ1-5	many	TGTGCCAGCTCCGACAGGGGTCAGCCCCAGCATTTT	CASSDRGQPQHF
.	TRBV7-9	TRBJ1-4	many	TGTGCCAGCAGCTTTTACAGGGTGACTAATGAAAAACTGTTTTTT	CASSFYRVTNEKLFF